Below, 28 T cell receptor beta chains from the same sample are listed, as sequenced in a study of blood T cells in healthy people across ages. A second PCR, run for about 7 to 11 cycles, used a sample-barcoded 5' primer plus a J-beta primer mix. TCRdb reprocessed the 5' RACE reads with MiXCR, giving one entry per CDR3 protein. The table records some 1.4 million distinct CDR3 sequences, 40% to 50% of them present only once. The material sequenced was blood. All receptors derive from a woman in her late teens or twenties in good health.

The chain employs TRBV28 and TRBJ2-7; D is ambiguous. The CDR3 runs 12 residues. CDR1 MDHEN and CDR2 SYDVKM come from the germline V gene. V was trimmed by 7 bases and J by 5 bases, leaving 12 bases between them. Here the CDR3 reads CASTPSWDEQYF. The CDR3, as DNA: TGTGCCAGCACCCCGAGCTGGGACGAGCAGTACTTC.

This clonotype was counted between two and nine times. The gene calls are TRBV20-1 and TRBJ1-5; 7 nucleotides align to TRBD1. With V trimmed by 5 bases and J by 1 base, 8 bases remained unmatched. CDR3 length equals 15 residues. The germline CDR1 and CDR2 sequences are DFQATT and SNEGSKA (reference sequence). This chain's CDR3 is CSAVQGGVSNQPQHF. CDR3 sequence (DNA): TGCAGTGCTGTCCAGGGGGGGGTAAGCAATCAGCCCCAGCATTTT.

The chain combines TRBV6-1 with TRBJ2-7, with D perhaps matching TRBD1 (6 bases). This CDR3 region has 15 residues. CDR1 is MNHNS and CDR2 is SASEGT in the germline V gene. Trimming shortened V by 0 bases and J by 4 bases, and 13 bases separated the two germline ends. CDR3 protein: CASSEAGTGLYEQYF. DNA of the CDR3: TGTGCCAGCAGTGAAGCAGGAACAGGGCTGTACGAGCAGTACTTC.

The chain carries TRBV6-1 and TRBJ2-3; TRBD2 matches 14 bases. Germline values: CDR1 MNHNS, CDR2 SASEGT. The trim removed 4 bases at V and 5 bases at J, leaving 11 bases unmatched. CDR3 size: 18 residues. CDR3: CASSARTSGRIGGDTQYF. CDR3 coding DNA: TGTGCCAGCAGTGCTAGGACTAGCGGGAGGATCGGTGGAGATACGCAGTATTTT.

This clonotype was seen more than once but under ten times. The CDR3 sequence: CASTRPVGSSSYNEQFF. The CDR3, as DNA: TGTGCCAGCACCCGCCCAGTGGGATCGAGCTCCTACAATGAGCAGTTCTTC. V gene TRBV12-3 or TRBV12-4 combines with J gene TRBJ2-1; D unclear. V lost 7 bases and J 0 bases, leaving 19 bases between the germline ends. The CDR3 totals 17 residues.

V is TRBV5-1 and J is TRBJ2-7; 8 positions agree with TRBD2. Germline CDR1 reads SGHRS; CDR2 reads YFSETQ. The junction had 9 bases not matched to a gene; V was cut back by 7 bases and J by 0 bases. This CDR3 contains 15 residues. The CDR3 DNA reads TGCGCCAGCCGCACGGGACTAGTGAGCTCCTACGAGCAGTACTTC. Translating it yields CASRTGLVSSYEQYF.

The chain carries TRBV10-3 and TRBJ1-1, with D perhaps matching TRBD1 (5 bases). Germline V gene sequence: CDR1 ENHRY, CDR2 SYGVKD. The CDR3 has 15 residues. V gave up 7 bases and J gave up 0 bases, with 15 bases separating them. The CDR3 DNA sequence: TGTGCCATCAATGACAGCCCCGGGTTGAACACTGAAGCTTTCTTT. Its protein is CAINDSPGLNTEAFF.

This clonotype was picked up a small number of times. The V and J genes are TRBV5-6 and TRBJ2-3; D may be TRBD2 (5 bases). The CDR3 loop spans 14 amino acids. CDR1 SGHDT and CDR2 YYEEEE come from the germline V gene. Trimming cost V 5 bases and J 2 bases, with 12 bases left between them. The CDR3 region is CASSPGLFTDTQYF. The CDR3 DNA reads as TGTGCCAGCAGTCCCGGACTCTTCACAGATACGCAGTATTTT.

The CDR3 here is CASSLGGGCNSPLHF. As DNA, the CDR3 is TGTGCCAGCAGCTTAGGGGGGGGCTGTAATTCACCCCTCCACTTT. This chain uses TRBV7-3 with TRBJ1-6; perhaps TRBD1 as D (6 bases). V lost 2 bases, J lost 6 bases, and 11 bases lay in between. CDR3 length: 15 amino acids. Germline CDR1 reads SGHTA; CDR2 reads FQGTGA.

This clonotype was seen a few times. The rearrangement links TRBV20-1 to TRBJ1-2; 8 nucleotides match TRBD1. CDR3 length: 12 residues. Trimming took 5 bases from V and 6 from J; bases not matched to a gene: 5. CDR1 and CDR2 from the germline V gene are DFQATT and SNEGSKA (reference sequence). The DNA for the CDR3 is TGCAGTGCTCTCAGGGGGCAAAATGGCTACACCTTC. Its translation is CSALRGQNGYTF.

The table lists this clonotype with a few counts. V is TRBV4-1 and J is TRBJ1-2, with TRBD1 matching 9 bases. V lost 3 bases and J lost 7; bases outside the gene matches: 6. Germline lookup yields CDR1 MGHRA and CDR2 YSYEKL. The CDR3 is made up of 14 amino acids. The CDR3 sequence is CASSQLDRGRGYTF. The DNA for the CDR3 is TGCGCCAGCAGCCAGCTGGACAGGGGACGTGGCTACACCTTC.

J is TRBJ2-7 and V is TRBV20-1, with D maybe TRBD1 (5 bases). Trimming shortened V by 6 bases and J by 5 bases, and 14 bases separated the two germline ends. CDR1 is DFQATT and CDR2 is SNEGSKA in the germline V gene (reference sequence). The CDR3 is made up of 12 amino acids. CDR3 sequence reads: CSAPTEGNEQYF. The CDR3 coding sequence is TGCAGTGCCCCGACAGAAGGGAACGAGCAGTACTTC.

This clonotype was seen only a few times. V gene TRBV4-2 combines with J gene TRBJ1-2, with D possibly being TRBD1 (6 bases). The germline CDR1 and CDR2 sequences are LGHNA and YNFKEQ. This CDR3 is built from 15 residues. The V gene lost 7 bases and the J gene lost 1 base, with 16 bases spanning the gap. The CDR3 DNA reads TGTGCCAGCAAGCCACCCGGGACAAATAACTATGGCTACACCTTC. The encoded protein is CASKPPGTNNYGYTF.

This clonotype was detected ten times or more. This chain joins TRBV29-1 and TRBJ2-1, with a tentative D call TRBD1 (5 bases). This CDR3 has 12 amino acids. V lost 7 bases and J lost 4, with 11 bases in between. Germline V lookup: CDR1 SQVTM, CDR2 ANQGSEA. For the CDR3, the DNA is TGCAGCGGAAACAGGCTTTACAATGAGCAGTTCTTC. Translating gives CSGNRLYNEQFF.

The table lists this clonotype with a few counts. This sequence joins TRBV12-3 or TRBV12-4 and TRBJ1-2; D perhaps matches TRBD1 (5 bases). The CDR3 consists of 14 residues. The V end lost 3 bases, the J end lost 7 bases, and 15 bases lay between the germline ends. Here the CDR3 DNA reads TGTGCCAGCAGTTTGGTGTCAGGGTTCAGTGGCTACACCTTC. Amino acid sequence: CASSLVSGFSGYTF.

This clonotype appeared a few times. The rearrangement uses TRBV3-1 and TRBJ1-6; TRBD1 is a possible D gene (5 bases). The CDR3 is made up of 15 amino acids. V was shortened by 1 base and J by 7 bases, with 11 bases between the two germline ends. Germline assignment: CDR1 LGHDT and CDR2 YNNKEL (reference sequence). CDR3 region: CASSQGGTVNSPLHF. The CDR3 DNA follows: TGTGCCAGCAGCCAAGGCGGGACGGTGAATTCACCCCTCCACTTT.

The chain joins TRBV20-1 to TRBJ1-4, with D unclear. Germline loops: CDR1 DFQATT, CDR2 SNEGSKA (reference sequence). Trimming shortened V by 4 bases and J by 7 bases, and 16 bases separated the two germline ends. This CDR3 has 14 residues. The CDR3 coding sequence is TGCAGTGCTATCAATACCCGCGGGGTTGAAAAACTGTTTTTT. Translated: CSAINTRGVEKLFF.

This clonotype was seen just once. The chain uses TRBV15 and TRBJ2-7; D is perhaps TRBD1 (6 bases). Deletions cut 0 bases from V and 10 bases from J, with 25 bases between. Germline V gene data show CDR1 as LNHNV and CDR2 as YYDKDF (reference sequence). The CDR3 extends over 17 amino acids. CDR3 sequence reads: CATSRDRSGVSSYGQYF. In DNA, the CDR3 is TGTGCCACCAGCAGAGATCGATCAGGGGTCAGCTCCTACGGCCAGTACTTC.

CDR3 protein: CASSSIAGENTDTQYF. In DNA form, the CDR3 reads TGTGCCAGCAGTTCCATAGCGGGGGAGAACACAGATACGCAGTATTTT. This chain links TRBV12-3 or TRBV12-4 with TRBJ2-3; 9 nucleotides align to TRBD2. The ends lost 4 bases at V and 2 bases at J; junction bases unmatched: 7. CDR3 length equals 16 residues.

This clonotype was detected once. This chain links TRBV20-1 with TRBJ1-4, with D tentatively TRBD1 (6 bases). From germline, CDR1 is DFQATT and CDR2 SNEGSKA (reference sequence). The CDR3 is 17 residues long. Trimming shortened V by 1 base and J by 0 bases, and 15 bases separated the two germline ends. The CDR3 reads CSARGPGARTTNEKLFF. The CDR3 DNA reads TGCAGTGCTAGAGGCCCGGGGGCCCGGACAACTAATGAAAAACTGTTTTTT.

This rearrangement joins TRBV6-1 to TRBJ2-7; 9 bases line up with TRBD2. In germline, CDR1 is MNHNS, CDR2 SASEGT. V trimming: 8 bases; J trimming: 0 bases; junction bases outside the gene matches: 8. This CDR3 contains 15 residues. CDR3 region: CASSRASGDSYEQYF. DNA of the CDR3: TGTGCCAGCTCTCGAGCTAGCGGGGACTCCTACGAGCAGTACTTC.

J is TRBJ2-1 and V is TRBV27, with D tentatively TRBD1 (5 bases). Looked up from germline, CDR1 is MNHEY and CDR2 is SMNVEV (reference sequence). The CDR3 is made up of 15 amino acids. Trimming cost V 7 bases and J 0 bases, with 13 bases left between them. CDR3 residues: CASTNRLSSYNEQFF. DNA for the CDR3: TGTGCCAGCACTAACAGGCTGAGCTCCTACAATGAGCAGTTCTTC.

This clonotype was seen only a few times. The chain couples TRBV21-1 to TRBJ2-4; the table calls TRBD1, which could not be checked here. The end of the DNA is better explained by TRBJ2-7, so the J call may be wrong. TRBV21-1 corresponds to a pseudogene. The CDR3 extends over 16 amino acids. The CDR3 loop reads CASSLCPGTPTYEQYF. The CDR3 DNA is TGTGCCAGCAGCCTGTGTCCAGGGACTCCCACCTACGAGCAGTACTTC.

The chain is built from TRBV6-5 and TRBJ2-3; D not certain. There are 11 residues in the CDR3. Germline V gene data show CDR1 as MNHEY and CDR2 as SVGAGI. With 10 bases removed from V and 2 bases from J, the gap between germline ends came to 7 bases. The CDR3 DNA reads TGTGCCACCGCCAACACAGATACGCAGTATTTT. It is translated as CATANTDTQYF.

The chain carries TRBV28 and TRBJ2-7, with TRBD1 matching over 12 bases. After removal of 5 bases from V and 1 base from J, the junction contained 3 bases not matched to a gene. CDR3 length equals 15 residues. Germline V lookup: CDR1 MDHEN, CDR2 SYDVKM. The CDR3, as DNA: TGTGCCAGCAGTGGGACAGGGGGCTATTCCTACGAGCAGTACTTC. As protein: CASSGTGGYSYEQYF. Combining the CDR3 with reference TRBV28 and TRBJ2-7 gives the whole variable domain DVKVTQSSRYLVKRTGEKVFLECVQDMDHENMFWYRQDPGLGLRLIYFSYDVKMKEKGDIPEGYSVSREKKERFSLILESASTNQTSMYLCASSGTGGYSYEQYFGPGTRLTVT.

The CDR3 here is CASSIGGLNTEAFF. The DNA of the CDR3 is TGTGCCAGTAGTATTGGAGGTCTGAACACTGAAGCTTTCTTT. The V and J genes are TRBV19 and TRBJ1-1; D is ambiguous. Trimming took 3 bases from V and 0 from J, leaving 8 bases between them. The CDR3 is made up of 14 amino acids. Germline V gene sequence: CDR1 LNHDA, CDR2 SQIVND (reference sequence).

The genes are TRBV6-6 and TRBJ2-7; the match to TRBD2 covers 7 bases. CDR1 MNHNY and CDR2 SVGAGI come from the germline V gene (reference sequence). The CDR3 is 14 amino acids. V trimming: 6 bases; J trimming: 0 bases; junction bases outside the gene matches: 5. The CDR3 is CASRKGGTSYEQYF. DNA of the CDR3: TGTGCCAGCAGGAAGGGAGGGACCTCCTACGAGCAGTACTTC.

The J gene is TRBJ2-3, the V gene TRBV5-1, with D maybe TRBD2 (6 bases). From germline, CDR1 is SGHRS and CDR2 YFSETQ. The length of the CDR3 is 18 residues. The V gene lost 4 bases and the J gene lost 1 base, with 22 bases spanning the gap. The CDR3 loop reads CASSPRLGGGIGTDTQYF. The CDR3 DNA follows: TGCGCCAGCAGCCCGCGACTAGGTGGGGGAATCGGCACAGATACGCAGTATTTT.